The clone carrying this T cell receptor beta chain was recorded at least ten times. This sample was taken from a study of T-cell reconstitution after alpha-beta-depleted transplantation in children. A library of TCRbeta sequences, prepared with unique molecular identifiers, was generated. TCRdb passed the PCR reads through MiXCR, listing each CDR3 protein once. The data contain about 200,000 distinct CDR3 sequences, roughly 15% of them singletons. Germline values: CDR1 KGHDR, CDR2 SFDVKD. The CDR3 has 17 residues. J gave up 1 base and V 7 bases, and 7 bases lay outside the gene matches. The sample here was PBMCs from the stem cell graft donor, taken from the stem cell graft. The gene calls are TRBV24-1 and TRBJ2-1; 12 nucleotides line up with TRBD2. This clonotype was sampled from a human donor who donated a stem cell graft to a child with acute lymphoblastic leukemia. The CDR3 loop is CATSPTSGSQSYNEQFF. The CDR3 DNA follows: TGTGCCACCAGCCCGACTAGCGGGAGTCAGTCCTACAATGAGCAGTTCTTC.